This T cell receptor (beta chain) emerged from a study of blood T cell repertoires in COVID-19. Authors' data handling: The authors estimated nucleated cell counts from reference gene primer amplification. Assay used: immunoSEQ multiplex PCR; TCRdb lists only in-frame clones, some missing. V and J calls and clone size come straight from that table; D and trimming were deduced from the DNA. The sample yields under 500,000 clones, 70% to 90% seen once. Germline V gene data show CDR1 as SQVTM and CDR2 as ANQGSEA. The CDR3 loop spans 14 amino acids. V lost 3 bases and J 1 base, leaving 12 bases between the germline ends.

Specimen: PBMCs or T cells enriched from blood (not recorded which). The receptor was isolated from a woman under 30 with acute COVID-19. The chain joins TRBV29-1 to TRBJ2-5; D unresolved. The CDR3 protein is CSVDEMWSQETQYF. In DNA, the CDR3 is TGCAGCGTTGATGAAATGTGGAGCCAAGAGACCCAGTACTTC.